This T cell receptor (beta chain) was obtained from a study of blood T cells in healthy people across ages. Worth noting for this clonotype: At one boundary the junction diverges from the germline segment, which might be a read error.

Primers used in a second PCR of about 7 to 12 cycles were a sample-barcoded 5' primer and a J-beta primer mix. A single record per CDR3 protein comes from TCRdb applying MiXCR to the 5' RACE reads. The data hold around 2 million distinct CDR3 sequences, with about two fifths observed a single time. This TCR was sampled from a human donor in good health. Specimen: blood.

In nucleotides, the CDR3 is TGCAGTGCTAGCAGGACAGGGGGCAACCAGCCCCAGCATTTT. This translates into CSASRTGGNQPQHF. V gene TRBV20-1 combines with J gene TRBJ1-5; the match to TRBD1 covers 11 bases. Germline values: CDR1 DFQATT, CDR2 SNEGSKA (reference sequence). The CDR3 spans 14 residues.